Presented here are 10 T cell receptor beta chains from one specimen sequenced in a study of sequential checkpoint blockade in melanoma. The treatment: randomized to nivolumab then ipilimumab (arm A) or the reverse (arm B). The method was immunoSEQ multiplex PCR; TCRdb's version includes in-frame clones alone and lacks a portion of them. The sample has roughly 9,800 clones, roughly 75% seen once; the top ten hold about an eighth. The sample in question was CD8+ T cells sorted from blood (inferred from file names), obtained from a patient given nivolumab and ipilimumab in sequence. These receptors were taken from a human donor with melanoma.

V gene TRBV19 combines with J gene TRBJ2-1, with a possible D match to TRBD2 (5 bases). The germline V gene encodes CDR1 LNHDA and CDR2 SQIVND (reference sequence). Trimming took off 6 bases at V and 9 bases at J, with 12 bases between the two ends. The CDR3 has 12 amino acids. The CDR3 nucleotides read TGTGCCAGTAGCACTAGTTGGGGTGAGCAGTTCTTC. Translation gives CASSTSWGEQFF.

The V call is TRBV27, the J call TRBJ2-7, with D unresolved. CDR1 is MNHEY and CDR2 is SMNVEV in the germline V gene (reference sequence). V lost 5 bases and J 0 bases, leaving 8 bases between the germline ends. The CDR3 is made up of 13 amino acids. CDR3 sequence reads: CASSVQISYEQYF. The CDR3 nucleotides read TGTGCCAGCAGTGTACAGATCTCCTACGAGCAGTACTTC.

This rearrangement joins TRBV19 to TRBJ1-1; D might be TRBD1 (5 bases). V gave up 5 bases and J gave up 7 bases, with 14 bases separating them. This CDR3 is 13 amino acids long. The germline CDR1 and CDR2 sequences are LNHDA and SQIVND (reference sequence). Here the CDR3 DNA reads TGTGCCAGTAGTTGGGAGGGGCCGAATGAAGCTTTCTTT. Its protein product is CASSWEGPNEAFF. The whole variable domain, remainder taken from reference TRBV19 and TRBJ1-1, is DGGITQSPKYLFRKEGQNVTLSCEQNLNHDAMYWYRQDPGQGLRLIYYSQIVNDFQKGDIAEGYSVSREKKESFPLTVTSAQKNPTAFYLCASSWEGPNEAFFGQGTRLTVV.

V gene TRBV5-5 combines with J gene TRBJ2-7; the D gene is possibly TRBD2 (5 bases). Trimming took 6 bases from V and 1 from J, leaving 11 bases between them. The CDR3 is 13 amino acids. The V gene's germline CDR1 is SGHKS and CDR2 YYEKEE (reference sequence). DNA of the CDR3: TGTGCCAGCAATCCCGGGGTTTCCTACGAGCAGTACTTC. It codes for CASNPGVSYEQYF.

The CDR3 DNA is TGTGCCAGCAGGACACAGGGGGCGAACACTGAAGCTTTCTTT. This sequence encodes CASRTQGANTEAFF. The rearrangement links TRBV28 to TRBJ1-1; 9 nucleotides line up with TRBD1. CDR1 and CDR2 from the germline V gene are MDHEN and SYDVKM. The CDR3 consists of 14 residues. V was clipped by 6 bases and J by 1 base; unmatched bases: 3.

This chain connects TRBV19 to TRBJ2-1; D is unresolved. Germline values: CDR1 LNHDA, CDR2 SQIVND (reference sequence). V lost 3 bases and J 3 bases, leaving 3 bases between the germline ends. The CDR3 consists of 12 residues. In DNA form, the CDR3 reads TGTGCCAGTAGTATTAACTACAATGAGCAGTTCTTC. This translates into CASSINYNEQFF.

The chain is built from TRBV27 and TRBJ2-5; TRBD2 matches 11 bases. CDR3 length: 18 amino acids. Trimming took 6 bases from V and 4 from J; bases not matched to a gene: 16. Germline V gene lookup returns CDR1 MNHEY and CDR2 SMNVEV (reference sequence). The DNA for the CDR3 is TGTGCCAGCAGATCCGGGACTAGCGGAAATTTCTGGGGAGAGACCCAGTACTTC. Translation gives CASRSGTSGNFWGETQYF.

This rearrangement joins TRBV27 to TRBJ2-1; D unclear. Germline V CDR1 and CDR2: MNHEY, SMNVEV (reference sequence). V lost 3 bases and J lost 5, with 5 bases in between. CDR3 length equals 12 residues. In DNA, the CDR3 is TGTGCCAGCAGTTTCGCGGACAATGAGCAGTTCTTC. Its protein product is CASSFADNEQFF.

To note about this clone: A junction boundary mismatches the germline segment, possibly from a read error. This chain connects TRBV15 to TRBJ2-5; TRBD2 matches at 10 bases. CDR3 length: 16 residues. The V gene's germline CDR1 is LNHNV and CDR2 YYDKDF (reference sequence). The CDR3 loop is CATSGDFSGRSEAQYF. The DNA for the CDR3 is TGTGCCACCAGCGGAGATTTTAGCGGGAGGTCCGAGGCCCAGTACTTC. The whole variable domain, remainder taken from reference TRBV15 and TRBJ2-5, is DAMVIQNPRYQVTQFGKPVTLSCSQTLNHNVMYWYQQKSSQAPKLLFHYYDKDFNNEADTPDNFQSRRPNTSFCFLDIRSPGLGDTAMYLCATSGDFSGRSEAQYFGPGTRLLVL.

The chain recombines TRBV13 with TRBJ2-3; D possibly corresponds to TRBD2 (5 bases). Trimming shortened V by 4 bases and J by 2 bases, and 16 bases separated the two germline ends. The CDR3 consists of 16 residues. CDR1 and CDR2 (germline): PRHDT, FYEKMQ (reference sequence). For the CDR3, the DNA is TGTGCCAGCAGCTCAAGCGGAGACACAACCACAGATACGCAGTATTTT. It translates to CASSSSGDTTTDTQYF.